The source of this T cell receptor (beta chain) is a study of immune evolution from preneoplasia to lung adenocarcinoma. Study-level results: Top clone frequencies peaked in normal lung, apparently declining through invasive adenocarcinoma.

Trimming cost V 4 bases and J 5 bases, with 18 bases left between them. The CDR3 has 15 amino acids. CDR1 is MNHEY, CDR2 SMNVEV, per germline (reference sequence). H&E slides confirmed each diagnosis, reviewed by two pathologists independently. Nucleic acids came from premalignant or tumor cells enriched by macro-dissection. Clones were read by immunoSEQ multiplex PCR, and TCRdb kept only the in-frame ones, dropping some. The table shows roughly 15,000 clones, with approximately 83% occurring only once. Note on this clone: The antigen is unknown.

Material: FFPE lung adenocarcinoma in situ tissue. The chain has TRBV27 and TRBJ2-7, with TRBD2 as a possible D gene (5 bases). This receptor was obtained from a donor at least 70 years old with lung adenocarcinoma. The CDR3 loop reads CASSSRPGNDNEQYF. CDR3 DNA sequence: TGTGCCAGCAGTTCCCGCCCCGGGAACGACAACGAGCAGTACTTC.